The 18 T cell receptor beta chains reported below all come from one sample, sequenced in a study of control samples from healthy donors and cancer patients. The protocol was immunoSEQ multiplex PCR, while the TCRdb copy is restricted to in-frame clones and leaves out a portion. The sample carries approximately 160,000 clones, 90% to 95% recorded once. The material sequenced was blood. The receptors derive from a woman aged 18-29 years in good health.

The chain has TRBV25-1 and TRBJ1-6; D call uncertain. Germline V gene sequence: CDR1 MGHDK, CDR2 SYGVNS. The CDR3 is made up of 14 amino acids. The V end was cut by 0 bases, the J end by 7 bases, with 7 bases between. The CDR3 protein is CASSEYTENSPLHF. The CDR3 nucleotides read TGTGCCAGCAGTGAATATACCGAAAATTCACCCCTCCACTTT.

The rearrangement joins TRBV6-6 to TRBJ2-2; no clear D gene. The CDR3 is made up of 13 amino acids. Per the germline V gene, CDR1 is MNHNY and CDR2 is SVGAGI (reference sequence). V dropped 2 bases and J dropped 7 bases, with 8 bases sitting between them. This chain's CDR3 is CASSYIARGELFF. CDR3 nucleotide sequence: TGTGCCAGCAGTTACATCGCCCGCGGGGAGCTGTTTTTT.

The chain employs TRBV5-6 and TRBJ1-5; a weak D match, TRBD1 (6 bases). The germline V gene has CDR1 SGHDT and CDR2 YYEEEE. V lost 4 bases and J 5 bases, leaving 13 bases between the germline ends. The CDR3 runs 14 residues. CDR3 region: CASSAQGWDQPQHF. Here the CDR3 DNA reads TGTGCCAGCAGCGCGCAGGGGTGGGATCAGCCCCAGCATTTT.

The chain is built from TRBV5-8 and TRBJ2-7, with D perhaps matching TRBD1 (6 bases). Germline V gene data show CDR1 as SGHTS and CDR2 as YDEGEE. CDR3 length: 15 amino acids. The V and J ends lost 2 bases and 0 bases respectively, with 12 bases between them. Here the CDR3 DNA reads TGTGCCAGCAGCTTCATTCAGGGGAGCTCCTACGAGCAGTACTTC. As protein: CASSFIQGSSYEQYF.

This clone has just one count. V usage is TRBV15 and J usage is TRBJ2-7; TRBD2 is a possible D gene (5 bases). This CDR3 spans 12 amino acids. The germline CDR1 and CDR2 sequences are LNHNV and YYDKDF (reference sequence). V was pared by 5 bases and J by 2 bases, with 7 bases between. CDR3 residues: CATSGGPYEQYF. In DNA form, the CDR3 reads TGTGCCACCAGCGGAGGTCCCTACGAGCAGTACTTC. The full variable domain, completed using reference TRBV15 and TRBJ2-7, is DAMVIQNPRYQVTQFGKPVTLSCSQTLNHNVMYWYQQKSSQAPKLLFHYYDKDFNNEADTPDNFQSRRPNTSFCFLDIRSPGLGDTAMYLCATSGGPYEQYFGPGTRLTVT.

The rearrangement uses TRBV6-5 and TRBJ2-7; TRBD1 agrees at 7 bases. The CDR3 spans 14 residues. The V gene's germline CDR1 is MNHEY and CDR2 SVGAGI. J gave up 4 bases and V 9 bases, and 12 bases lay outside the gene matches. CDR3 DNA: TGTGCCAGTACAATACGGGACAGTGGTTACGAGCAGTACTTC. Translation gives CASTIRDSGYEQYF.

This chain connects TRBV15 to TRBJ2-1; D call uncertain. V lost 0 bases, J lost 0 bases, and 6 bases lay in between. Per the germline V gene, CDR1 is LNHNV and CDR2 is YYDKDF (reference sequence). This CDR3 region has 15 residues. CDR3 loop: CATSRDWSSYNEQFF. The CDR3 coding sequence is TGTGCCACCAGCAGAGATTGGAGCTCCTACAATGAGCAGTTCTTC.

The chain has TRBV6-5 and TRBJ1-1; 7 nucleotides align to TRBD1. The CDR3 runs to 15 residues. V gave up 9 bases and J gave up 3 bases; unmatched junction bases: 13. Looked up from germline, CDR1 is MNHEY and CDR2 is SVGAGI. As DNA, the CDR3 is TGTGCCAGTAAACGACGACAGGGAGGCGACACTGAAGCTTTCTTT. Translating it yields CASKRRQGGDTEAFF.

This clone was seen more than once but under ten times. The V and J genes are TRBV7-2 and TRBJ2-2; D call uncertain. The CDR3 extends over 13 amino acids. Germline V gives CDR1 SGHTA, CDR2 FQGNSA. V was pared by 4 bases and J by 4 bases, with 7 bases between. The CDR3 nucleotides are TGTGCCAGCAGCTCCCATTCCACCGGGGAGCTGTTTTTT. As protein: CASSSHSTGELFF. Complete variable domain (other parts from reference TRBV7-2 and TRBJ2-2): GAGVSQSPSNKVTEKGKDVELRCDPISGHTALYWYRQSLGQGLEFLIYFQGNSAPDKSGLPSDRFSAERTGGSVSTLTIQRTQQEDSAVYLCASSSHSTGELFFGEGSRLTVL.

The rearrangement links TRBV6-2 or TRBV6-3 to TRBJ1-1; D perhaps matches TRBD1 (6 bases). Between the trimmed V and J ends, which lost 0 bases and 1 base, there was a span of 21 bases. Germline CDR1 reads MNHEY; CDR2 reads SVGEGT. This CDR3 has 19 residues. DNA for the CDR3: TGTGCCAGCAGTTACTCGACCCTTGAGGACAGACCCTCGAACACTGAAGCTTTCTTT. The encoded protein is CASSYSTLEDRPSNTEAFF.

This clone was picked up a small number of times. This chain links TRBV3-1 (or the pseudogene TRBV3-2) with TRBJ1-6, with D possibly TRBD1 on 5 matching bases. Between the trimmed V and J ends, which lost 7 bases and 7 bases, there was a span of 17 bases. Germline CDR1 is LGHDT and CDR2 is YNNKEL (reference sequence). The CDR3 covers 15 residues. The CDR3 coding sequence is TGTGCCAGCACCCTGGGGCTCGGAGGGAATTCACCCCTCCACTTT. It yields the protein CASTLGLGGNSPLHF.

The rearrangement joins TRBV6-6 to TRBJ2-7; TRBD2 aligns across 14 bases. The CDR3 extends over 18 amino acids. CDR1 is MNHNY and CDR2 is SVGAGI in the germline V gene (reference sequence). V lost 6 bases and J lost 3; bases outside the gene matches: 13. Here the CDR3 reads CASRRLAGGPRTNYEQYF. The CDR3 DNA sequence: TGTGCCAGCAGACGACTAGCGGGAGGGCCTAGAACGAACTACGAGCAGTACTTC.

The V call is TRBV6-5, the J call TRBJ2-7; D might be TRBD1 (6 bases). CDR3 length: 14 amino acids. V was clipped by 4 bases and J by 4 bases, with 14 bases between them. Per the germline V gene, CDR1 is MNHEY and CDR2 is SVGAGI. The DNA of the CDR3 is TGTGCCAGCAGTTTGGTCCGGGACACGTACGAGCAGTACTTC. Its translation: CASSLVRDTYEQYF.

This chain links TRBV7-2 with TRBJ1-5, with D possibly TRBD1 on 5 matching bases. Germline loops: CDR1 SGHTA, CDR2 FQGNSA. There are 13 residues in the CDR3. V was clipped by 4 bases and J by 6 bases, with 10 bases between them. CDR3 in DNA: TGTGCCAGCAGCTCCGACAGTCTTCAGCCCCAGCATTTT. This encodes CASSSDSLQPQHF.

This clone was counted a single time. The chain links TRBV6-6 to TRBJ2-3; perhaps TRBD1 as D (5 bases). CDR1 is MNHNY, CDR2 SVGAGI, per germline (reference sequence). Trimming took 6 bases from V and 0 from J, leaving 10 bases between them. The CDR3 is 14 residues long. DNA for the CDR3: TGTGCCAGCAGGGGGCCCGGGAGCACAGATACGCAGTATTTT. Its protein is CASRGPGSTDTQYF.

The chain combines TRBV5-1 with TRBJ2-3, with 11 bases that match TRBD2. Germline CDR1 is SGHRS and CDR2 is YFSETQ. The V and J ends lost 5 bases and 0 bases, in that order; junction bases with no gene match: 8. The CDR3 contains 17 residues. CDR3 in amino acids: CASSLIRTSGSTDTQYF. The CDR3 DNA follows: TGCGCCAGCAGTTTGATTAGGACTAGCGGGAGCACAGATACGCAGTATTTT.

V is TRBV2 and J is TRBJ1-3, with D unresolved. CDR1 and CDR2 (germline): SNHLY, FYNNEI. The CDR3 consists of 13 residues. Trimming shortened V by 7 bases and J by 0 bases, and 7 bases separated the two germline ends. The CDR3 loop is CASNEVSGNTIYF. The CDR3 nucleotides read TGTGCCAGCAACGAGGTCTCTGGAAACACCATATATTTT.

This chain joins TRBV6-1 and TRBJ2-5; TRBD1 might be the D (5 bases). This CDR3 contains 13 residues. The germline gives CDR1 MNHNS, CDR2 SASEGT. With 1 base removed from V and 2 bases from J, the gap between germline ends came to 5 bases. CDR3 sequence: CASSEGTQETQYF. The CDR3, as DNA: TGTGCCAGCAGTGAAGGGACACAAGAGACCCAGTACTTC.